The clone carrying this T cell receptor (beta chain) was found once. As yet, its antigen is unknown. One junction end does not reproduce the germline sequence, and a read error may be involved. The source of the sample is a study of tumor and adjacent non-tumor tissue in lung cancer. Germline values: CDR1 SGHVS, CDR2 FQNEAQ. This CDR3 has 14 amino acids. General observations from the study: Normal lung showed higher cumulative top 100 clone frequency than tumor. Higher tumor TCR diversity was associated with shorter survival.

This sample's RNA came from whole unsorted tissue. Newly diagnosed lung cancer patients had thoracic surgery in China, August–November 2014, without prior chemotherapy. TCRbeta libraries were built with three rounds of nested PCR, modified from ARM-PCR. TCRdb analysed the multiplex PCR reads with MiXCR anew, one entry per CDR3 protein. This table has 78,000 or so distinct CDR3 sequences, roughly 80% appearing once. The specimen sequenced was lung tumor tissue. The TCR was taken from a woman aged 50 to 60 with non-small cell lung cancer. The chain uses TRBV7-8 and TRBJ1-1; unclear D gene. CDR3 region: CASSLNLLETEAFF. The CDR3 DNA reads TGTGCCAGCAGCTTAAACTTGTTGGAGACTGAAGCCTTCTTT.